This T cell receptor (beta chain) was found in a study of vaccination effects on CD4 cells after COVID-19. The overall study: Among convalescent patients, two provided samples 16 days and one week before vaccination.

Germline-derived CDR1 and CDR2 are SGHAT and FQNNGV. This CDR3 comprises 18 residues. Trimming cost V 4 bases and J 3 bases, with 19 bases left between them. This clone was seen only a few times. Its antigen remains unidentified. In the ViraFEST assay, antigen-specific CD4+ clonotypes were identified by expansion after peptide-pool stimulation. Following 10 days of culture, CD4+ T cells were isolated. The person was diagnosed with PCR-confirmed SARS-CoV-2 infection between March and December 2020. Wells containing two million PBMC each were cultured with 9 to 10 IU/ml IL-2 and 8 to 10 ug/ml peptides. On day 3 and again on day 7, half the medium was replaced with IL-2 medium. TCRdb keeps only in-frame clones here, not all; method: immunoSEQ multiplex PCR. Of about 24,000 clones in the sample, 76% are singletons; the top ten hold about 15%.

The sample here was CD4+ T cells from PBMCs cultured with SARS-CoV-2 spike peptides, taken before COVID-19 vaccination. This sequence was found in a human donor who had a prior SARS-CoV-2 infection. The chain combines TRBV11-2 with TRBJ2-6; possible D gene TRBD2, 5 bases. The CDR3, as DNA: TGTGCCAGCAGCTCCTCTTTGAGGGTCCGTCGTGGGGCCAACGTCCTGACTTTC. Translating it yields CASSSSLRVRRGANVLTF.